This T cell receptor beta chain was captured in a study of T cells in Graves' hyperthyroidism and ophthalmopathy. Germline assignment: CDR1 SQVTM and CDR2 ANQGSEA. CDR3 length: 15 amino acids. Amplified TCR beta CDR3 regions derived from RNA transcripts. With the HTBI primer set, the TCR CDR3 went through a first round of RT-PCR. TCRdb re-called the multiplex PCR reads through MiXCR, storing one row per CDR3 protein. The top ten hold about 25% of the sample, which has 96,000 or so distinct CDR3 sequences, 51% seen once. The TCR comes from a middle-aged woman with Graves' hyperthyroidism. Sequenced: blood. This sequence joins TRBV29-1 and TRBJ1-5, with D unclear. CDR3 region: CTRARGSNTGEPQHF. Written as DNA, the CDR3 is TGCACCCGGGCCCGTGGTAGCAACACCGGGGAGCCCCAGCATTTT.